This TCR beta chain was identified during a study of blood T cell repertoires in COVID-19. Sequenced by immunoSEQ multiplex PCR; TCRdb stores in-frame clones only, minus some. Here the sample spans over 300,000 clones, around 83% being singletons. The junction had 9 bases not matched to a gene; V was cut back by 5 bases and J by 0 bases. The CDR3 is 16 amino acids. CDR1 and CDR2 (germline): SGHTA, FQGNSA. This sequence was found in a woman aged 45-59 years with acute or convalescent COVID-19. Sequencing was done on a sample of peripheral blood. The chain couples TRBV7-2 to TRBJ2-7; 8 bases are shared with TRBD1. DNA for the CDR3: TGTGCCAGCAGCACAGGACAGGGCCTCTACTCCTACGAGCAGTACTTC. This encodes CASSTGQGLYSYEQYF.